Below are 25 T cell receptor beta chains sequenced from a single sample in a study of T cell responses to AZD1222 COVID-19 vaccine. Method: immunoSEQ multiplex PCR; TCRdb's copy keeps in-frame clones and lacks some. The sample includes approximately 110,000 clones, 82% of them seen just once. The sequences come from peripheral blood, collected on day 0 of AZD1222 vaccination. The receptors come from an adult in good health.

This chain uses TRBV15 with TRBJ1-2, with D possibly being TRBD1 (6 bases). CDR1 and CDR2 (germline): LNHNV, YYDKDF (reference sequence). Trimming stripped 5 bases from V and 4 bases from J, with 11 bases between. This CDR3 has 13 residues. CDR3 DNA: TGTGCCACCAGCCTCGGGGGGCCCTATGGCTACACCTTC. Amino acids: CATSLGGPYGYTF. Full variable domain (remainder filled in from reference TRBV15 and TRBJ1-2): DAMVIQNPRYQVTQFGKPVTLSCSQTLNHNVMYWYQQKSSQAPKLLFHYYDKDFNNEADTPDNFQSRRPNTSFCFLDIRSPGLGDTAMYLCATSLGGPYGYTFGSGTRLTVV.

This clone was picked up a small number of times. The chain is built from TRBV3-1 (or the pseudogene TRBV3-2) and TRBJ2-7; perhaps D is TRBD1 or TRBD2 (5 bases each). The CDR3 contains 13 residues. V was shortened by 8 bases and J by 3 bases, with 14 bases between the two germline ends. Germline lookup yields CDR1 LGHDT and CDR2 YNNKEL (reference sequence). CDR3 DNA: TGTGCCAGCCGGGGACCCGCCTTCTACGAGCAGTACTTC. Protein sequence: CASRGPAFYEQYF.

The chain links TRBV4-3 to TRBJ2-7; unclear D gene. The CDR3 covers 14 residues. V was clipped by 4 bases and J by 2 bases, with 12 bases between them. Germline-derived CDR1 and CDR2 are LGHNA and YSLEER. The CDR3 bases are TGCGCCAGCAGCCTCGGAGTCGGTACCTACGAGCAGTACTTC. Translated: CASSLGVGTYEQYF.

The CDR3 DNA is TGCGCCAGCAGCTCCGGGACAGGGTGGTCACAAGACGGCTACACCTTC. Its translation is CASSSGTGWSQDGYTF. The V gene is TRBV5-1, the J gene TRBJ1-2; 9 bases agree with TRBD1. The CDR3 length is 16 residues. The junction had 14 bases not matched to a gene; V was cut back by 3 bases and J by 8 bases. CDR1 is SGHRS and CDR2 is YFSETQ in the germline V gene.

V is TRBV3-1 (or the pseudogene TRBV3-2) and J is TRBJ2-5; D is possibly TRBD2 (6 bases). Germline CDR1 and CDR2: LGHDT and YNNKEL (reference sequence). The V gene lost 3 bases and the J gene lost 3 bases, with 8 bases spanning the gap. The CDR3 sequence is 13 residues long. CDR3 DNA sequence: TGTGCCAGCAGCCAGGGACTTGAAGAGACCCAGTACTTC. This gives the protein CASSQGLEETQYF.

This clone appeared a single time. The chain is built from TRBV18 and TRBJ1-1; TRBD1 is a possible D gene (6 bases). This CDR3 region has 16 residues. The germline V gene has CDR1 KGHSH and CDR2 LQKENI. V was cut by 3 bases and J by 6 bases, with 20 bases left in between. The CDR3: CASSPGPFRGAAEAFF. The CDR3 region has the DNA TGTGCCAGCTCACCCGGTCCCTTCAGGGGCGCCGCTGAAGCTTTCTTT.

The chain joins TRBV7-8 to TRBJ1-5; D uncertain. The CDR3 is made up of 13 amino acids. V lost 4 bases and J 7 bases, leaving 11 bases between the germline ends. Germline values: CDR1 SGHVS, CDR2 FQNEAQ. The chain's CDR3 is CASSWDTQQPQHF. CDR3 sequence (DNA): TGTGCCAGCAGCTGGGATACACAGCAGCCCCAGCATTTT.

This chain joins TRBV15 and TRBJ2-1, with 7 bases matching TRBD1. After removal of 4 bases from V and 8 bases from J, the junction contained 11 bases not matched to a gene. The V gene's germline CDR1 is LNHNV and CDR2 YYDKDF (reference sequence). The CDR3 is 15 residues long. DNA for the CDR3: TGTGCCACCAGCAAACAACAGGGGATAGAGGATGAGCAGTTCTTC. It encodes CATSKQQGIEDEQFF.

This chain links TRBV5-1 with TRBJ1-3, with D uncertain. V shed 0 bases and J shed 4 bases, with 8 bases lying between them. Germline-derived CDR1 and CDR2 are SGHRS and YFSETQ. The CDR3 has 14 residues. The CDR3 reads CASSLVGLGNTIYF. DNA for the CDR3: TGCGCCAGCAGCTTGGTGGGCCTGGGAAACACCATATATTTT.

This chain links TRBV24-1 with TRBJ2-1; D remains unclear. The V and J ends lost 0 bases and 7 bases respectively, with 9 bases between them. The CDR3 sequence is 14 residues long. CDR1 is KGHDR, CDR2 SFDVKD, per germline. In DNA form, the CDR3 reads TGTGCCACCAGTGATTTGCGGTGGGGTAATGAGCAGTTCTTC. It encodes CATSDLRWGNEQFF.

The chain couples TRBV6-6 to TRBJ1-3; the match to TRBD1 covers 8 bases. The V gene's germline CDR1 is MNHNY and CDR2 SVGAGI (reference sequence). J lost 2 bases, V lost 5 bases, and 5 bases had no gene match. The CDR3 covers 15 residues. The CDR3 DNA reads as TGTGCCAGCAGTCGACAGGGGCAGGCTGGAAACACCATATATTTT. This gives the protein CASSRQGQAGNTIYF.

This clone was seen a few times. This chain links TRBV2 with TRBJ2-2; 8 bases are shared with TRBD1. The length of the CDR3 is 17 residues. Germline assignment: CDR1 SNHLY and CDR2 FYNNEI. The junction had 10 bases not matched to a gene; V was cut back by 6 bases and J by 1 base. The CDR3 sequence is CASRLGRGLKNTGELFF. The CDR3 region has the DNA TGTGCCAGCAGATTGGGCAGGGGGCTAAAGAACACCGGGGAGCTGTTTTTT.

The CDR3 sequence: CASSPGGQETQYF. The CDR3 DNA follows: TGTGCCAGCAGCCCCGGGGGTCAAGAGACCCAGTACTTC. V gene TRBV3-1 (or the pseudogene TRBV3-2) combines with J gene TRBJ2-5, with D possibly TRBD2 on 6 matching bases. Germline assignment: CDR1 LGHDT and CDR2 YNNKEL (reference sequence). CDR3 length: 13 amino acids. The V gene lost 4 bases and the J gene lost 2 bases, with 8 bases spanning the gap.

The chain has TRBV19 and TRBJ1-1, with 9 bases that match TRBD1. The CDR3 length is 14 residues. The V and J ends lost 3 bases and 6 bases, in that order; junction bases with no gene match: 5. Per germline, CDR1 LNHDA and CDR2 SQIVND (reference sequence). The CDR3 nucleotides are TGTGCCAGTAGTATGGGACAGGGAAGCGCTGAAGCTTTCTTT. This sequence encodes CASSMGQGSAEAFF.

This rearrangement joins TRBV30 to TRBJ1-1, with D unresolved. The CDR3 has 14 residues. V lost 0 bases, J lost 1 base, and 9 bases lay in between. The germline V gene has CDR1 GTSNPN and CDR2 SVGIG (reference sequence). CDR3 in amino acids: CAWSVGGGNTEAFF. The CDR3, as DNA: TGTGCCTGGAGTGTAGGCGGCGGGAACACTGAAGCTTTCTTT. Full variable domain (outside the CDR3, taken from reference TRBV30 and TRBJ1-1): SQTIHQWPATLVQPVGSPLSLECTVEGTSNPNLYWYRQAAGRGLQLLFYSVGIGQISSEVPQNLSASRPQDRQFILSSKKLLLSDSGFYLCAWSVGGGNTEAFFGQGTRLTVV.

A single count supports this clone. J is TRBJ1-5 and V is TRBV6-5; D gene ambiguous. V shed 11 bases and J shed 5 bases, with 16 bases lying between them. This CDR3 spans 13 amino acids. CDR1 MNHEY and CDR2 SVGAGI come from the germline V gene. This chain's CDR3 is CASQAGWDQPQHF. The CDR3 region has the DNA TGTGCCTCGCAAGCCGGTTGGGATCAGCCCCAGCATTTT.

This sequence joins TRBV5-1 and TRBJ1-1; TRBD1 matches 7 bases. Germline trimming cut 2 bases from V and 11 bases from J; bases unmatched to any gene: 6. CDR1 and CDR2 from the germline V gene are SGHRS and YFSETQ. CDR3 length: 12 residues. The CDR3 spells CASSFDEGAAFF. The DNA of the CDR3 is TGCGCCAGCAGCTTTGATGAGGGGGCTGCTTTCTTT.

The rearrangement joins TRBV7-8 to TRBJ1-5; possibly TRBD1 for D (6 bases). V was shortened by 5 bases and J by 1 base, with 21 bases between the two germline ends. Germline V gives CDR1 SGHVS, CDR2 FQNEAQ. The CDR3 has 18 residues. CDR3 sequence reads: CASSPSLDSSPSNQPQHF. CDR3 in DNA: TGTGCCAGCAGCCCGAGTTTGGACAGTTCCCCCAGCAATCAGCCCCAGCATTTT.

As concerns this clone: One junction end does not reproduce the germline sequence, and a read error may be involved. The gene calls are TRBV6-2 or TRBV6-3 and TRBJ2-2, with a tentative D call TRBD1 (6 bases). Germline CDR1 is MNHEY and CDR2 is SVGEGT. The length of the CDR3 is 14 residues. The CDR3 is CASNYLGGAGELFF. The CDR3 nucleotides read TGTGCCAGCAATTACCTAGGGGGAGCCGGGGAGCTGTTTTTT.

This clone was observed a single time. The V call is TRBV3-1 (or the pseudogene TRBV3-2), the J call TRBJ1-1; D unclear. V was cut by 0 bases and J by 7 bases, with 12 bases left in between. The CDR3 has 14 residues. Germline CDR1 reads LGHDT; CDR2 reads YNNKEL (reference sequence). The CDR3 DNA reads TGTGCCAGCAGCCAAGATATATGGAGTCTTGAAGCTTTCTTT. It specifies CASSQDIWSLEAFF.

The V gene is TRBV5-8, the J gene TRBJ2-2, with D perhaps TRBD1 (5 bases). This CDR3 contains 16 residues. The V and J ends lost 4 bases and 1 base respectively, with 14 bases between them. Germline CDR1 is SGHTS and CDR2 is YDEGEE. The CDR3 sequence: CASSLGQLMNTGELFF. The DNA for the CDR3 is TGTGCCAGCAGCCTAGGACAACTCATGAACACCGGGGAGCTGTTTTTT.

The CDR3 spells CASSPGHSNYGYTF. In DNA, the CDR3 is TGTGCCAGCAGCCCCGGACACAGCAACTATGGCTACACCTTC. This chain joins TRBV7-2 and TRBJ1-2, with a tentative D call TRBD1 (5 bases). The V end lost 5 bases, the J end lost 2 bases, and 12 bases lay between the germline ends. Germline V gene data show CDR1 as SGHTA and CDR2 as FQGNSA. This CDR3 is built from 14 residues.

The V and J genes are TRBV14 and TRBJ1-1, with D unclear. Trimming pared 2 bases from V and 4 bases from J, leaving 8 bases between. CDR3 length: 13 residues. CDR1 SGHDN and CDR2 FVKESK come from the germline V gene. CDR3 bases: TGTGCCAGCAGCCAATGGGAAGGCACTGAAGCTTTCTTT. This codes for CASSQWEGTEAFF.

The count of this clone is one. The chain links TRBV11-2 to TRBJ1-6; D is perhaps TRBD1 (5 bases). Trimming removed 0 bases at V and 9 bases at J, with 12 bases between. This CDR3 contains 15 residues. In germline, CDR1 is SGHAT, CDR2 FQNNGV. CDR3 sequence (DNA): TGTGCCAGCAGCTTAGAAGGGCGTCAGGGTTCACCCCTCCACTTT. It encodes CASSLEGRQGSPLHF.

Turning to this clone: Different DNA sequences within this sample yield the same CDR3. This chain links TRBV7-2 with TRBJ1-4; TRBD1 matches at 7 bases. This CDR3 has 15 residues. Trimming at V came to 4 bases and at J to 4 bases, leaving 6 bases not matched to a gene. Per germline, CDR1 SGHTA and CDR2 FQGNSA. The DNA of the CDR3 is TGTGCCAGCAGCTCGGTGGGACAGAGTAATGAAAAACTGTTTTTT. It codes for CASSSVGQSNEKLFF.